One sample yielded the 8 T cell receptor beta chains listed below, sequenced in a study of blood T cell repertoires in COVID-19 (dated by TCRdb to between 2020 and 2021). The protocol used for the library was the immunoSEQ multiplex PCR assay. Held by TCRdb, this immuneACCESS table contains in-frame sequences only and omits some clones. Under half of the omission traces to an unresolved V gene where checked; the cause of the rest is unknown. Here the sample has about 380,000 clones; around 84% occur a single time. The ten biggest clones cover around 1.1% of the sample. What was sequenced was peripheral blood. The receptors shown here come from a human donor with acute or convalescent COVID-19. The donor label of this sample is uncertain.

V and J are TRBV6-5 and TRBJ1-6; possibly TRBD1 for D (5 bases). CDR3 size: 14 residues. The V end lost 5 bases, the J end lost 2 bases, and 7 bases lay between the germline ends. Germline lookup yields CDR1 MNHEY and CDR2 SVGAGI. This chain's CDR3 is CASSQGPYNSPLHF. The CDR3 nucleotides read TGTGCCAGCAGTCAGGGTCCCTATAATTCACCCCTCCACTTT.

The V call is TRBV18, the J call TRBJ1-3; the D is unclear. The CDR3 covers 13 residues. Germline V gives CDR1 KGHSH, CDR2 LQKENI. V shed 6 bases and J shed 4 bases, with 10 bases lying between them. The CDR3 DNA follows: TGTGCCAGCTCCCGGACGGGGGGAAACACCATATATTTT. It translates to CASSRTGGNTIYF.

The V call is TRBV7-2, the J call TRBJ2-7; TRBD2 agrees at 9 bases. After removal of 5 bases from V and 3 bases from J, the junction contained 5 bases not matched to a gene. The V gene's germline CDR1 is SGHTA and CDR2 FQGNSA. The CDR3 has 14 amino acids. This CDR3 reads CASSPSGINYEQYF. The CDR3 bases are TGTGCCAGCAGCCCTAGCGGGATTAACTACGAGCAGTACTTC.

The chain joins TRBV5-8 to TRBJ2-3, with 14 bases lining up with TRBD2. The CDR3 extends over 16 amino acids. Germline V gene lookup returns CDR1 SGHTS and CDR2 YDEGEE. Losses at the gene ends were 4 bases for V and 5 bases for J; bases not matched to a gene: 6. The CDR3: CASSPGLAGARDTQYF. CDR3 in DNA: TGTGCCAGCAGCCCGGGACTAGCGGGAGCCCGAGATACGCAGTATTTT.

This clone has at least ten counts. CDR3 protein: CASSVGPGSLNTEAFF. The CDR3 nucleotides read TGTGCCAGCAGCGTAGGGCCGGGAAGCTTGAACACTGAAGCTTTCTTT. This sequence joins TRBV9 and TRBJ1-1; no firm D call. The CDR3 is 16 residues long. The V end was cut by 0 bases, the J end by 0 bases, with 12 bases between. Germline assignment: CDR1 SGDLS and CDR2 YYNGEE.

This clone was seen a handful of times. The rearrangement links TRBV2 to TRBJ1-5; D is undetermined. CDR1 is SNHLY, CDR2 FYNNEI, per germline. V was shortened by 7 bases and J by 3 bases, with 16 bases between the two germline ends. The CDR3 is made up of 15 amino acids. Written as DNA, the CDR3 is TGTGCCAGCAAACCGGGTAGTTACGACAATCAGCCCCAGCATTTT. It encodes CASKPGSYDNQPQHF.

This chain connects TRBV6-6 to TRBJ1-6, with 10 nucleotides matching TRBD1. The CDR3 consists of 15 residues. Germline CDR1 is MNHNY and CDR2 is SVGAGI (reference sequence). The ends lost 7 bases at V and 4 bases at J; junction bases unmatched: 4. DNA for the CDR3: TGTGCCAGCAAGGCGGGACAGGGGTATAATTCACCCCTCCACTTT. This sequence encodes CASKAGQGYNSPLHF.

The CDR3 bases are TGTGCCAGCAGCTTACTTGGCGGGGGGGCTCACACAGATACGCAGTATTTT. This encodes CASSLLGGGAHTDTQYF. The V and J genes are TRBV11-2 and TRBJ2-3, with 9 bases lining up with TRBD2. The V gene end was trimmed by 2 bases and the J gene end by 2 bases; junction bases not matched to a gene: 8. The CDR3 consists of 17 residues. Germline loops: CDR1 SGHAT, CDR2 FQNNGV.